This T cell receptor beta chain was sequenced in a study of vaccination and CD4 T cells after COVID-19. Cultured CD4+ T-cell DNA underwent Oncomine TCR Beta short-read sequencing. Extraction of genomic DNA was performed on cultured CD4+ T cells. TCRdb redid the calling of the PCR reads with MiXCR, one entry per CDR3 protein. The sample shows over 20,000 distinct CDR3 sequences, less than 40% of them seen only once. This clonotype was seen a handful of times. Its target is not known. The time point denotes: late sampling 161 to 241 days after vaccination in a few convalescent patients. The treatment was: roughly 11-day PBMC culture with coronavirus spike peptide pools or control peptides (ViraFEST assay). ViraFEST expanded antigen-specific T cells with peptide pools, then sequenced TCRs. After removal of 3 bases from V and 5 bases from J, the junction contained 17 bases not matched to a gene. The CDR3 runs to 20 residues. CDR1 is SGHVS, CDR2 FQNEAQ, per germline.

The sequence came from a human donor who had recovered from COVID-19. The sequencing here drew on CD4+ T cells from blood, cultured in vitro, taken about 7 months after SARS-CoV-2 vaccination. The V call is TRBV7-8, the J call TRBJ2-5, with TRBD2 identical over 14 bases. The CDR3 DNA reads TGTGCCAGCAGCTTCCCCTCCGGACTAGCGGGAGGAGGAGTACGGGAGACCCAGTACTTC. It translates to CASSFPSGLAGGGVRETQYF.